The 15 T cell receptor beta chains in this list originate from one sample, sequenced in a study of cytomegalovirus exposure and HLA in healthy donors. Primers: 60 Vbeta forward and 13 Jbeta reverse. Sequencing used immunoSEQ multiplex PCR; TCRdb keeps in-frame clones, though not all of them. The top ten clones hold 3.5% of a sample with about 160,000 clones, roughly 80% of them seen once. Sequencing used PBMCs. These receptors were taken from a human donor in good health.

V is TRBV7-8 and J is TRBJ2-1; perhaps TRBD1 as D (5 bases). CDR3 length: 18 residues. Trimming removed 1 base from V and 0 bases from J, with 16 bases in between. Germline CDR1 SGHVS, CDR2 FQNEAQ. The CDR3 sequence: CASSLGSMAGNSYNEQFF. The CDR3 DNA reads TGTGCCAGCAGCTTAGGTAGTATGGCAGGGAACTCCTACAATGAGCAGTTCTTC.

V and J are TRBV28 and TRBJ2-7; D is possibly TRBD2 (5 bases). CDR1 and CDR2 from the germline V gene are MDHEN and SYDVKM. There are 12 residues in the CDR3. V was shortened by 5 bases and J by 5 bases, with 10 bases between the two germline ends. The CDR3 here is CASSPLGDEQYF. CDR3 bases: TGTGCCAGCAGTCCTCTGGGAGACGAGCAGTACTTC.

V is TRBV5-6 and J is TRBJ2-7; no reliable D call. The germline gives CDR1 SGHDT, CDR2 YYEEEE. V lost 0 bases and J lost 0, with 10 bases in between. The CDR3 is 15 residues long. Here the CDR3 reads CASSLVNQVSYEQYF. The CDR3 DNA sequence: TGTGCCAGCAGCTTGGTTAATCAGGTCTCCTACGAGCAGTACTTC.

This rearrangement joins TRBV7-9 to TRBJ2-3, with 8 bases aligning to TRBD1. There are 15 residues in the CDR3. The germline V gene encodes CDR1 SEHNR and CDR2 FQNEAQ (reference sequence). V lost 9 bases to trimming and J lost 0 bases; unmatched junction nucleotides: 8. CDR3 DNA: TGTGCCAGTAGTACCTGGACAGGGAGCACAGATACGCAGTATTTT. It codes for CASSTWTGSTDTQYF. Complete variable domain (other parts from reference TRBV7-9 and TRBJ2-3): DTGVSQNPRHKITKRGQNVTFRCDPISEHNRLYWYRQTLGQGPEFLTYFQNEAQLEKSRLLSDRFSAERPKGSFSTLEIQRTEQGDSAMYLCASSTWTGSTDTQYFGPGTRLTVL.

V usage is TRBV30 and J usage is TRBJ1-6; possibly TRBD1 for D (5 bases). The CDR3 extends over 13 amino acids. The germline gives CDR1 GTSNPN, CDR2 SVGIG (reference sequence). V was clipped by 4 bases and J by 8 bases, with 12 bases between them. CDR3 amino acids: CAWNPGKDSPLHF. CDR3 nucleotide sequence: TGTGCCTGGAACCCAGGGAAGGATTCACCCCTCCACTTT.

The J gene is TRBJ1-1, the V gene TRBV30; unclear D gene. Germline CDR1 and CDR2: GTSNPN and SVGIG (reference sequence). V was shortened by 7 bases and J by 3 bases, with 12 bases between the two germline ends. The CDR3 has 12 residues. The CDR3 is CASLTGYTEAFF. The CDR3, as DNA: TGTGCCTCTCTTACGGGTTACACTGAAGCTTTCTTT.

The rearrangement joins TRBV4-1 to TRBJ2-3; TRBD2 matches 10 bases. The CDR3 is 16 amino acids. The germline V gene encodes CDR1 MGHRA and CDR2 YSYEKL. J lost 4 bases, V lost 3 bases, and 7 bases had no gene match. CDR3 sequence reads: CASSHDIAGGADTQYF. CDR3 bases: TGCGCCAGCAGCCATGACATAGCGGGGGGAGCAGATACGCAGTATTTT.

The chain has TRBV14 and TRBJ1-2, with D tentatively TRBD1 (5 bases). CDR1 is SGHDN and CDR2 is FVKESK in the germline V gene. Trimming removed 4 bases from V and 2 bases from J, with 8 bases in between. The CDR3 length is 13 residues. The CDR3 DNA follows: TGTGCCAGCAGCCCCCAGGGAAACTATGGCTACACCTTC. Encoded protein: CASSPQGNYGYTF.

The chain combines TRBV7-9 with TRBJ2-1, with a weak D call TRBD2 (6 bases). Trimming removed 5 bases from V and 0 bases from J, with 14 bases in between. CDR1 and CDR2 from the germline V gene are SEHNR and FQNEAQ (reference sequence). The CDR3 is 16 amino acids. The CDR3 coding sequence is TGTGCCAGCAGCCAACCGGACGGGAGCTCCTACAATGAGCAGTTCTTC. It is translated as CASSQPDGSSYNEQFF.

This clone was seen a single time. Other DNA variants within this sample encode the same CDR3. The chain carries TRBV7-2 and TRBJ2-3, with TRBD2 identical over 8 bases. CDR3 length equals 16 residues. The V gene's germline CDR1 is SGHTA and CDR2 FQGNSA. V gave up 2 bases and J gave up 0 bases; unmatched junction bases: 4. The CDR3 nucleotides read TGTGCCAGCAGCTTACTTGCGGGGGGCAGCACAGATACGCAGTATTTT. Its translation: CASSLLAGGSTDTQYF.

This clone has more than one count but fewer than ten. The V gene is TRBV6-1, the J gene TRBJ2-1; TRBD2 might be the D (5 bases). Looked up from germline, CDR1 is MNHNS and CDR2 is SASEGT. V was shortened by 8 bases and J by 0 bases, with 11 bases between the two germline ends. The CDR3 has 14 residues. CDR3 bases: TGTGCCAGCCGCGGGCCGAGCTCCTACAATGAGCAGTTCTTC. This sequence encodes CASRGPSSYNEQFF.

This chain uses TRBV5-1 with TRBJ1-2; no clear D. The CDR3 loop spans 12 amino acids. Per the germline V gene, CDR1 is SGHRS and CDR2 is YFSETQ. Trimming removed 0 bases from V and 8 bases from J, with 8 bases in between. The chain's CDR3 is CASSLVGVGYTF. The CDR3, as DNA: TGCGCCAGCAGCTTGGTCGGGGTGGGCTACACCTTC. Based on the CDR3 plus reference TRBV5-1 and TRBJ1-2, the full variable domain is KAGVTQTPRYLIKTRGQQVTLSCSPISGHRSVSWYQQTPGQGLQFLFEYFSETQRNKGNFPGRFSGRQFSNSRSEMNVSTLELGDSALYLCASSLVGVGYTFGSGTRLTVV.

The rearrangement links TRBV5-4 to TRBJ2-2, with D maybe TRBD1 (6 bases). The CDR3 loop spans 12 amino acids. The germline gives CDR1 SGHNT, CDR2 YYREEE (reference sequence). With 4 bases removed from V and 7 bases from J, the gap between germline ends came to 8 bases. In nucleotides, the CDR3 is TGTGCCAGCAGCACCAGGGGCGGGGAGCTGTTTTTT. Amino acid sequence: CASSTRGGELFF.

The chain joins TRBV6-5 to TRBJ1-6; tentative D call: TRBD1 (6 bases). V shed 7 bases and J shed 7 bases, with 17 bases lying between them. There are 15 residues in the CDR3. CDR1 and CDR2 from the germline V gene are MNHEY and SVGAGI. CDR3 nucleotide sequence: TGTGCCAGCACCTCAACCGGGACACTGAATTCACCCCTCCACTTT. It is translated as CASTSTGTLNSPLHF.

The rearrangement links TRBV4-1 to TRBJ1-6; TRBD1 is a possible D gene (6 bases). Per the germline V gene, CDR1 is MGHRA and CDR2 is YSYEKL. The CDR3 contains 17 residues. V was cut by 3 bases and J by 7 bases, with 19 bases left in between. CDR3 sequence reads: CASSQNYMGGANSPLHF. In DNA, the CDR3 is TGCGCCAGCAGCCAGAACTACATGGGGGGGGCAAATTCACCCCTCCACTTT.